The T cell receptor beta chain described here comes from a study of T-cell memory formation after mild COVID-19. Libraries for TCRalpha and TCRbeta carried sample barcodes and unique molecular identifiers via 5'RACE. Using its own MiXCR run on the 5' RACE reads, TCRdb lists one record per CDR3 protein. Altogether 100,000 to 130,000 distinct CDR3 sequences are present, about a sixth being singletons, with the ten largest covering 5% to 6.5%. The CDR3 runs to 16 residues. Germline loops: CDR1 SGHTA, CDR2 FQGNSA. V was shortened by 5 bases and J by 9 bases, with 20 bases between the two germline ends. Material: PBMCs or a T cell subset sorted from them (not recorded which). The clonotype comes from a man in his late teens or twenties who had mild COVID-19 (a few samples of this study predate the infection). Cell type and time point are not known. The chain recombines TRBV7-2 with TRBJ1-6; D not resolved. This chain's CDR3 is CASSLRTALPGSPLHF. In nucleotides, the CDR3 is TGTGCCAGCAGCCTGCGGACTGCCCTGCCTGGTTCACCCCTCCACTTT.